This T cell receptor beta chain was profiled in a study of blood T cell repertoires in COVID-19 (dated by TCRdb to 2019 to 2021). General notes on the study: Samples covering the acute and convalescent phases of COVID-19 were provided by collaborators in the United States, Italy and Spain. The material from the prospective study consisted of cDNA or gDNA derived from T cells, B-cell-depleted T cells, or PBMCs. The dataset comprised deeply sampled blood TCRbeta repertoires from subjects exposed to, actively infected with, or recovered from COVID-19. The repertoires were released in a freely available public database intended as a resource for research on the immune response to SARS-CoV-2. Samples were obtained from the ongoing ImmuneRACE study (first 160 participants) and from roughly 1,300 subjects provided by 6 global collaborators. Sample metadata almost always included a de-identified subject ID, COVID-19 status, age in years and sex. Where available, HLA class I and class II types were taken from metadata supplied by the sample provider and were not determined by assay-based typing. Here is what the overall study found, with its caveats: The amount of clinical and demographic metadata varied by source and participant and was provided uncurated.

At one collaborating source in Seattle, patients were enrolled during active infection and were followed longitudinally through the course of disease. Whole blood was collected in K2EDTA tubes by collaborating institutions according to the institutions' own protocols. Collaborator samples were shipped for TCRbeta analysis as frozen whole blood, isolated PBMCs, or DNA extracted from either sample type. To note about this clone: Its antigen remains unidentified. No much larger clone is present one base from it, and per-base qualities are unavailable.

TCRbeta CDR3 regions were amplified from genomic DNA by means of the immunoSEQ Assay, a bias-controlled multiplex PCR. The authors' pipeline ran thus. The number of nucleated cells in each sample was estimated by amplification of reference gene primers within the assay. To quantify the absolute abundance of each unique TCRbeta CDR3 rearrangement, sequence reads were collapsed and filtered. For each sample, productive Simpson clonality was calculated as the square root of Simpson's diversity index over productive rearrangements. The table was pulled from immuneACCESS by TCRdb, which kept in-frame rearrangements only. Such tables lose some clones; where checked, under half of the loss comes from unresolved V genes, and the rest has no known cause. Clone size and the V and J calls come from that table; the DNA yielded D and trimming. The sample table shows about 50,000 clones, and 80% to 85% are seen once. Of the sample, approximately 20% falls within the top ten clones.

Via the germline V gene (reference sequence), CDR1 is SEHNR and CDR2 FQNEAQ. CDR3 length: 14 amino acids, cysteine to phenylalanine. Only the CDR3 portion is preserved as DNA: 42 bases, with reading frame beginning at the first base. Cut back by 1 base and 5 bases, the V and J ends lie 12 bases apart. The rearrangement joined TRBV7-9 to TRBJ2-7, with TRBD2 tentatively as D gene (5 bases match). The sequenced sample consisted of peripheral blood. The sequence was obtained from a woman older than 75 with COVID-19, enrolled during active disease. The DNA is TGTGCCAGCAGCTTAGTCCCGGGATGGAACGAGCAGTACTTC. Its translation reads: CASSLVPGWNEQYF.